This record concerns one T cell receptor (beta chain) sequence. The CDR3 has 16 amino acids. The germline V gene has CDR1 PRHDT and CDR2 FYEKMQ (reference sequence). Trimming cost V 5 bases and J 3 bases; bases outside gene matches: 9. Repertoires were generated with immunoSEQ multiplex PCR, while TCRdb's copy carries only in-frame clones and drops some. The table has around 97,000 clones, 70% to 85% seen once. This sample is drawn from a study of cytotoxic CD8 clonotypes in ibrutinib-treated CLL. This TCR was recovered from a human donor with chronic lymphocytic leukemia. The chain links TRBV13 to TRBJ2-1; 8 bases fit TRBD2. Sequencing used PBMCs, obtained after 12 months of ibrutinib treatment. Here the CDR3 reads CASSPNGGAFYNEQFF. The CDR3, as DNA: TGTGCCAGCAGCCCAAACGGGGGGGCCTTCTACAATGAGCAGTTCTTC. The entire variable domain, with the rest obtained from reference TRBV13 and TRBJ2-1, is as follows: AAGVIQSPRHLIKEKRETATLKCYPIPRHDTVYWYQQGPGQDPQFLISFYEKMQSDKGSIPDRFSAQQFSDYHSELNMSSLELGDSALYFCASSPNGGAFYNEQFFGPGTRLTVL.